This T cell receptor beta chain was sequenced for a study of blood T cell repertoires in COVID-19. Overall study context: The United States, Italy and Spain supplied acute and convalescent COVID-19 samples. Sources were T cells, B-cell-depleted T cells, or PBMCs; the material itself was cDNA or gDNA.

Sequenced by immunoSEQ multiplex PCR; TCRdb stores in-frame clones only, minus some. The profile shows around 84,000 clones, 65% to 85% of them singletons. V lost 4 bases and J 7 bases, leaving 20 bases between the germline ends. Per the germline V gene, CDR1 is MDHEN and CDR2 is SYDVKM. The CDR3 extends over 15 amino acids. The chain recombines TRBV28 with TRBJ2-7; D gene ambiguous. The specimen sequenced was peripheral blood. This clonotype originated in a man older than 75 with active or convalescent COVID-19. CDR3 in amino acids: CASSYTGSRIAEQYF. As DNA, the CDR3 is TGTGCCAGCAGTTACACCGGGTCCCGGATTGCGGAGCAGTACTTC.